The rows below give T cell receptor beta chains drawn from one sample of a study of cytomegalovirus exposure and HLA in healthy donors. Assay used: immunoSEQ multiplex PCR; TCRdb lists only in-frame clones, some missing. The table records about 150,000 clones, over 70% of them present only once. Sequenced sample: PBMCs. Receptors were obtained from a woman aged 40 to 49 in good health and CMV-seropositive. Each CDR3 is given with its conserved first and last residue. D genes are given only for firm matches. Rows may omit the clone size; those that give it use once, few, many or a size class.

TRBJ2-5,TRBV5-1,NA,NA,CASSLSARVEETQYF,TGCGCCAGCAGCTTGTCCGCCAGGGTTGAGGAGACCCAGTACTTC
TRBJ2-3,TRBV5-1,NA,NA,CASSLVLTDTQYF,TGCGCCAGCAGCTTGGTATTAACAGATACGCAGTATTTT
TRBJ1-1,TRBV20-1,TRBD1,NA,CSAPTGNEAFF,TGCAGTGCGCCGACAGGGAATGAAGCTTTCTTT
TRBJ1-2,TRBV19,NA,NA,CASSILLTGIDYGYTF,TGTGCCAGTAGTATCTTGCTTACGGGGATCGACTATGGCTACACCTTC
TRBJ2-4,TRBV30,TRBD1,few,CAWGQGSNSQYF,TGTGCCTGGGGACAGGGTTCAAACAGTCAGTACTTC
TRBJ1-2,TRBV5-4,NA,NA,CASGNRVSNYGYTF,TGTGCCAGCGGAAACAGGGTCAGTAACTATGGCTACACCTTC
TRBJ1-4,TRBV5-1,NA,once,CASSLAGVGEKLFF,TGCGCCAGCAGCTTGGCGGGGGTCGGGGAAAAACTGTTTTTT
TRBJ2-5,TRBV6-5,NA,once,CASSFSSSGSETQYF,TGTGCCAGCAGTTTCTCGTCTTCAGGGTCGGAGACCCAGTACTTC
TRBJ2-3,TRBV7-8,TRBD1,NA,CASSRTTGATDTQYF,TGTGCCAGCAGCCGTACGACAGGGGCCACAGATACGCAGTATTTT
TRBJ2-3,TRBV7-9,NA,NA,CASSLGHLTGTRTDTQYF,TGTGCCAGCAGCTTAGGACATCTAACCGGGACTCGCACAGATACGCAGTATTTT
TRBJ1-5,TRBV10-1,NA,NA,CASIPGRGASNQPQHF,TGCGCCAGCATCCCAGGACGGGGGGCCAGCAATCAGCCCCAGCATTTT
TRBJ1-4,TRBV6-1,NA,NA,CASSQAHEKLFF,TGTGCCAGCAGCCAGGCCCATGAAAAACTGTTTTTT
TRBJ2-2,TRBV19,NA,NA,CASSTLGAGRVPGELFF,TGTGCCAGTAGTACCTTGGGGGCGGGCAGGGTCCCCGGGGAGCTGTTTTTT
TRBJ1-4,TRBV15,NA,NA,CATSRQPLGGNEKLFF,TGTGCCACCAGCAGACAACCTCTTGGGGGGAATGAAAAACTGTTTTTT
TRBJ1-6,TRBV15,NA,NA,CATSREQVFGSYNSPLHF,TGTGCCACCAGCAGGGAACAGGTTTTCGGATCCTATAATTCACCCCTCCACTTT
TRBJ2-2,TRBV7-9,NA,NA,CASSLSFGELFF,TGTGCCAGCAGCTTATCTTTCGGGGAGCTGTTTTTT
TRBJ1-1,TRBV4-3,TRBD1,NA,CASSQVRDSYTEAFF,TGCGCCAGCAGCCAAGTCCGGGACAGCTACACTGAAGCTTTCTTT
TRBJ1-6,TRBV4-3,NA,NA,CASSDTGLNNSPLHF,TGCGCCAGCAGTGACACAGGTCTGAATAATTCACCCCTCCACTTT
TRBJ2-1,TRBV5-1,TRBD2,NA,CASSEGLVGNEQFF,TGCGCCAGCAGCGAGGGACTAGTCGGCAATGAGCAGTTCTTC
TRBJ2-1,TRBV4-1,NA,few,CASSQPPGTYNEQFF,TGCGCCAGCAGCCAGCCCCCAGGGACCTACAATGAGCAGTTCTTC
TRBJ1-2,TRBV5-6,NA,NA,CASSLGSTGFLNYGYTF,TGTGCCAGCAGCTTGGGATCGACGGGGTTTCTAAACTATGGCTACACCTTC
TRBJ1-2,TRBV28,TRBD1,NA,CASSSTTGISTF,TGTGCCAGCAGTTCGACGACAGGGATCTCTACCTTC
TRBJ1-2,TRBV30,NA,NA,CACTGFPNNYGYTF,TGTGCCTGCACAGGGTTCCCAAATAACTATGGCTACACCTTC
TRBJ1-1,TRBV25-1,NA,NA,CASSPVGGFGWGTEAFF,TGTGCCAGCAGTCCGGTCGGGGGTTTCGGGTGGGGGACTGAAGCTTTCTTT
TRBJ2-6,TRBV5-6,NA,once,CASSWPPLGANVLTF,TGTGCCAGCAGCTGGCCCCCTCTGGGGGCCAACGTCCTGACTTTC
TRBJ2-7,TRBV5-1,NA,NA,CASSSLSTDEQYF,TGCGCCAGCAGCTCCCTTTCTACCGACGAGCAGTACTTC
TRBJ2-3,TRBV30,NA,NA,CAWNGGRRLPGTDTQYF,TGTGCCTGGAACGGGGGAAGGAGGCTCCCGGGCACAGATACGCAGTATTTT
TRBJ1-5,TRBV28,NA,NA,CASSQQISNQPQHF,TGTGCCAGCAGCCAACAGATTAGCAATCAGCCCCAGCATTTT
TRBJ2-1,TRBV6-5,TRBD2,NA,CASSKLAGEQFF,TGTGCCAGCAGTAAACTAGCGGGGGAGCAGTTCTTC
TRBJ2-5,TRBV27,TRBD2,once,CASSYSGGRILQETQYF,TGTGCCAGCAGTTACAGCGGGGGCCGTATTTTACAAGAGACCCAGTACTTC
TRBJ1-1,TRBV10-3,TRBD1,NA,CAISDNRGSNTEAFF,TGTGCCATCAGTGACAACAGGGGGTCGAACACTGAAGCTTTCTTT
TRBJ1-2,TRBV15,TRBD1,NA,CATSVRDRGGGYTF,TGTGCCACCAGCGTCCGGGACAGGGGCGGAGGCTACACCTTC
TRBJ1-1,TRBV6-6,NA,once,CASSVQGGEAFF,TGTGCCAGCAGCGTCCAAGGGGGTGAAGCTTTCTTT
TRBJ1-6,TRBV6-4,NA,few,CASSEGGDYSPLHF,TGTGCCAGCAGTGAAGGAGGGGATTATTCACCCCTCCACTTT
TRBJ2-1,TRBV11-2,NA,NA,CASSLDTGGYNEQFF,TGTGCCAGCAGCTTAGACACCGGCGGCTACAATGAGCAGTTCTTC
TRBJ2-2,TRBV6-5,NA,NA,CASRSEVGELFF,TGTGCCAGCAGGTCGGAGGTCGGGGAGCTGTTTTTT
TRBJ1-2,TRBV19,NA,NA,CASSMGGTSLGYTF,TGTGCCAGTAGTATGGGGGGTACGTCCTTGGGCTACACCTTC
TRBJ1-6,TRBV27,TRBD1,once,CASSLMNRGHSPLHF,TGTGCCAGCAGTTTAATGAACAGGGGCCACTCACCCCTCCACTTT
TRBJ2-1,TRBV13,TRBD1,few,CASSLMGQGINEQFF,TGTGCCAGCAGCTTAATGGGACAGGGGATCAATGAGCAGTTCTTC
TRBJ2-7,TRBV28,TRBD2,NA,CASSPGLAVYEQYF,TGTGCCAGCAGCCCGGGACTAGCGGTATACGAGCAGTACTTC
TRBJ2-7,TRBV29-1,TRBD2,NA,CSVQAGFSYEQYF,TGCAGCGTTCAAGCGGGGTTTTCCTACGAGCAGTACTTC
TRBJ1-1,TRBV2,TRBD1,NA,CASTRDSFYEAFF,TGTGCCAGTACCCGGGACAGCTTCTATGAAGCTTTCTTT
TRBJ1-2,TRBV7-9,TRBD1,NA,CASSRQGAERGYTF,TGTGCCAGCAGCCGACAGGGGGCGGAACGTGGCTACACCTTC
TRBJ1-5,TRBV28,NA,NA,CASREAGRTQPQHF,TGTGCCAGCAGAGAGGCGGGGAGGACTCAGCCCCAGCATTTT